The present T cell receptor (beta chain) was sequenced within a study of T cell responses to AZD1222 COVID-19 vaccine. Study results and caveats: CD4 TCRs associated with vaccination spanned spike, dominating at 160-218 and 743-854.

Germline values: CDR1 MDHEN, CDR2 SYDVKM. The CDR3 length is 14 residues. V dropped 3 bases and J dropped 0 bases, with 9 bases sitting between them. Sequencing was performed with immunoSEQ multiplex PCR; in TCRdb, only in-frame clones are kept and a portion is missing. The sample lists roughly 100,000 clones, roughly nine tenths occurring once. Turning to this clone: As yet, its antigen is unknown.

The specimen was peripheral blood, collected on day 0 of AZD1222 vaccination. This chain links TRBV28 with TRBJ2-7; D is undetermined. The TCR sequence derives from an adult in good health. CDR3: CASSFTARSYEQYF. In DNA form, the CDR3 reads TGTGCCAGCAGTTTCACAGCACGCTCCTACGAGCAGTACTTC.